This T cell receptor beta chain was recovered during a study of shared clonotypes between healthy human individuals. TCRdb's copy holds only in-frame clones and misses some; the assay was immunoSEQ multiplex PCR. The repertoire holds about 1.5 million clones, with approximately 98% as singletons. The receptor was isolated from a man between 25 and 39 years old in good health. Sequencing was performed on naive CD4+ T cells sorted from blood. As to subset: CD45RA+ positively selected.

The CDR3 sequence is CASSVRGHGTDTQYF. The CDR3 nucleotides read TGTGCCAGCAGCGTGAGGGGACACGGGACAGATACGCAGTATTTT. The chain employs TRBV9 and TRBJ2-3, with a possible D match to TRBD1 (6 bases). The CDR3 has 15 residues. V lost 2 bases to trimming and J lost 3 bases, with 13 bases between them. Germline CDR1 is SGDLS and CDR2 is YYNGEE.